Below, one TCR beta chain is given with its context. Each PCR replicate from the sorted subsets contained about 200 ng DNA, which is tens of thousands of T cell genomes. Profiling relied on immunoSEQ multiplex PCR, and the TCRdb table lists in-frame clones only, not all of them. The sample consists of about 1.1 million clones, 70% to 85% of them appearing once. This CDR3 contains 13 residues. CDR1 and CDR2 from the germline V gene are LGHNA and YSLEER. Trimming cost V 5 bases and J 4 bases, with 9 bases left between them. These data come from a study of shared clonotypes between healthy human individuals. On the study more broadly: Each donor's CD4 naive and CD4 memory cells filled three plates apiece, CD8 naive two, and CD8 memory one.

Sequencing was carried out using memory CD4+ T cells from PBMCs. The subset is: CD45RA-negative fraction. The clonotype originates from a man between 18 and 29 years old in good health. Some clones in this sample may be carry-over from other donors' samples. This sequence joins TRBV4-3 and TRBJ2-1, with a tentative D call TRBD1 (5 bases). The CDR3 nucleotides read TGCGCCAGCAGCGCCCGACAGTACAATGAGCAGTTCTTC. Translated, it gives CASSARQYNEQFF.